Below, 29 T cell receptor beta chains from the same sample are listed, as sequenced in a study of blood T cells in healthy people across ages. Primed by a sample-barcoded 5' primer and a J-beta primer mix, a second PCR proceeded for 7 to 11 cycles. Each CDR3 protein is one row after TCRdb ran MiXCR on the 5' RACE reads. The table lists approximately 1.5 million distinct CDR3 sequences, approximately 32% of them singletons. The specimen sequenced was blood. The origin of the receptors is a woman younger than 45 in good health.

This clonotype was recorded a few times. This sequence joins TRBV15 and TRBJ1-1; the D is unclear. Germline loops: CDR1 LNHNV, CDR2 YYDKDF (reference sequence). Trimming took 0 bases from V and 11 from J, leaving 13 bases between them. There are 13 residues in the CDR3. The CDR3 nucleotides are TGTGCCACCAGCAGAGATCGGAAAGGCTGGGCTTTCTTT. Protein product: CATSRDRKGWAFF. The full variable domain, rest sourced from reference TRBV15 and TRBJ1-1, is DAMVIQNPRYQVTQFGKPVTLSCSQTLNHNVMYWYQQKSSQAPKLLFHYYDKDFNNEADTPDNFQSRRPNTSFCFLDIRSPGLGDTAMYLCATSRDRKGWAFFGQGTRLTVV.

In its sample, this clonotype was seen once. This CDR3 reads CASTLAGGADGEQFF. CDR3 coding DNA: TGTGCCAGCACACTAGCGGGGGGGGCCGACGGTGAGCAGTTCTTC. The genes are TRBV19 and TRBJ2-1; 13 positions agree with TRBD2. The trim removed 9 bases at V and 9 bases at J, leaving 11 bases unmatched. Per the germline V gene, CDR1 is LNHDA and CDR2 is SQIVND (reference sequence). There are 15 residues in the CDR3. The whole variable domain, remainder taken from reference TRBV19 and TRBJ2-1, is DGGITQSPKYLFRKEGQNVTLSCEQNLNHDAMYWYRQDPGQGLRLIYYSQIVNDFQKGDIAEGYSVSREKKESFPLTVTSAQKNPTAFYLCASTLAGGADGEQFFGPGTRLTVL.

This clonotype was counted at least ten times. DNA for the CDR3: TGTGCCAGCAGCCCACGTGGCGGGGGGGCCACAGATACGCAGTATTTT. Protein sequence: CASSPRGGGATDTQYF. The gene calls are TRBV7-2 and TRBJ2-3, with TRBD2 identical over 9 bases. The trim removed 5 bases at V and 2 bases at J, leaving 8 bases unmatched. The CDR3 spans 16 residues. In germline, CDR1 is SGHTA, CDR2 FQGNSA.

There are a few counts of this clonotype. The CDR3 loop reads CASSPSGWGAGEETQYF. The CDR3 region has the DNA TGTGCCAGCAGCCCCAGCGGATGGGGGGCGGGGGAAGAGACCCAGTACTTC. The genes are TRBV9 and TRBJ2-5; perhaps TRBD2 as D (7 bases). This CDR3 contains 17 residues. Per germline, CDR1 SGDLS and CDR2 YYNGEE. V was cut by 4 bases and J by 3 bases, with 22 bases left in between.

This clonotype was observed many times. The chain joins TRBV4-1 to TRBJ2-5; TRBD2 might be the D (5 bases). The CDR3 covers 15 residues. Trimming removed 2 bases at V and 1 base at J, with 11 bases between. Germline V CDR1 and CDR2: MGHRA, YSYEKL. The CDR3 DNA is TGCGCCAGCAGCCAAACGGTCCGGGGCCAAGAGACCCAGTACTTC. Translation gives CASSQTVRGQETQYF.

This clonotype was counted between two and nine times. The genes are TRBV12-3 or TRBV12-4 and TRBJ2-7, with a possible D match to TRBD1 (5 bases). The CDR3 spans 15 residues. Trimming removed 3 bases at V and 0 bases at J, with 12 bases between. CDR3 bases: TGTGCCAGCAGTTTTACACAGGCGATCTCCTACGAGCAGTACTTC. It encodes CASSFTQAISYEQYF.

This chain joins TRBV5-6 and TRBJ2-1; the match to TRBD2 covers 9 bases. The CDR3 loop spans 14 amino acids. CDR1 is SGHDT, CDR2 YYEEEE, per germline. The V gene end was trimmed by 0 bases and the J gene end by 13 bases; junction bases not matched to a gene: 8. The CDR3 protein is CASSLGVAGARQFF. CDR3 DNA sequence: TGTGCCAGCAGCTTGGGAGTAGCGGGGGCGCGACAGTTCTTC.

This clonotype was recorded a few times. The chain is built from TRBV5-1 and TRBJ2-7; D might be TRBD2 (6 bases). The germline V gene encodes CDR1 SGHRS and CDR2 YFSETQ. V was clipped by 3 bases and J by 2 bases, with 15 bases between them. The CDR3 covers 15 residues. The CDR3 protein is CASSSGANGPYEQYF. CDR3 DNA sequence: TGCGCCAGCAGCTCGGGAGCGAACGGCCCCTACGAGCAGTACTTC. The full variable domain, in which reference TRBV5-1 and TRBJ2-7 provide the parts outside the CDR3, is KAGVTQTPRYLIKTRGQQVTLSCSPISGHRSVSWYQQTPGQGLQFLFEYFSETQRNKGNFPGRFSGRQFSNSRSEMNVSTLELGDSALYLCASSSGANGPYEQYFGPGTRLTVT.

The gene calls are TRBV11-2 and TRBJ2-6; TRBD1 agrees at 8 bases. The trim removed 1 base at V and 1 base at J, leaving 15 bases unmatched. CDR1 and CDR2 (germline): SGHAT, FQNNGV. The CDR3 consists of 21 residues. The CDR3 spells CASSLGSLRTGRPSGANVLTF. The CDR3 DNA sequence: TGTGCCAGCAGCTTAGGATCTTTAAGGACAGGGAGACCTTCTGGGGCCAACGTCCTGACTTTC.

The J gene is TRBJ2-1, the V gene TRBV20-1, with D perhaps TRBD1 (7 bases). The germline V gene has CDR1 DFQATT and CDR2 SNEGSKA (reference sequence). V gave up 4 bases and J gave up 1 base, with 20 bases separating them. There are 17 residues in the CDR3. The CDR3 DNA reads TGCAGTGCTAAGGGGGCTGGCGGGGCAAAATCCTACAATGAGCAGTTCTTC. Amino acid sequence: CSAKGAGGAKSYNEQFF.

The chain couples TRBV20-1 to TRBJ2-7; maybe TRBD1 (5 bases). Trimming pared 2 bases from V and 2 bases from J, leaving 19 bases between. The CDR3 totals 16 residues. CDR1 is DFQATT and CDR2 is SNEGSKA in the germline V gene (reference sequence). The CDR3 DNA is TGCAGTGCTAGACAACAAGGGGCAACAGGAGCCTACGAGCAGTACTTC. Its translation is CSARQQGATGAYEQYF.

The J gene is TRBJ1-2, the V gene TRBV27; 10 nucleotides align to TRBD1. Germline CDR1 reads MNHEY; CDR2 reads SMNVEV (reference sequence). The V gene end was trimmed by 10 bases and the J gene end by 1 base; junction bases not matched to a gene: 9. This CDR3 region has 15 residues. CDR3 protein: CATALGTGVNYGYTF. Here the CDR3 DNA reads TGTGCCACCGCATTGGGGACAGGGGTTAACTATGGCTACACCTTC.

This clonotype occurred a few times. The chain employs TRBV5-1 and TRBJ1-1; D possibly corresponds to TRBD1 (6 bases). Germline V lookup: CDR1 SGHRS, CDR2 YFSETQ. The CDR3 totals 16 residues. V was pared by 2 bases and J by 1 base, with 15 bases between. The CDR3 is CASSLTGILRNTEAFF. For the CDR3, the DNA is TGCGCCAGCAGCTTAACAGGGATTTTACGGAACACTGAAGCTTTCTTT.

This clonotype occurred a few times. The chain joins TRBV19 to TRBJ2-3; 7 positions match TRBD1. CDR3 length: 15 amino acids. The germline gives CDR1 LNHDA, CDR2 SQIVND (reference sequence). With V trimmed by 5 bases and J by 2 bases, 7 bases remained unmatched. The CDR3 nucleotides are TGTGCCAGTAGTCCAGGGACAGCACACACAGATACGCAGTATTTT. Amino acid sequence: CASSPGTAHTDTQYF.

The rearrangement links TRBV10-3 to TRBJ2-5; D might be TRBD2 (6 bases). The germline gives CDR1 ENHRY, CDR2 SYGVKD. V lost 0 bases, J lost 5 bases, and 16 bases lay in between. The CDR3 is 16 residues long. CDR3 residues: CAISESIGGGAETQYF. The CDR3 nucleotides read TGTGCCATCAGTGAGTCGATTGGCGGAGGGGCTGAGACCCAGTACTTC.

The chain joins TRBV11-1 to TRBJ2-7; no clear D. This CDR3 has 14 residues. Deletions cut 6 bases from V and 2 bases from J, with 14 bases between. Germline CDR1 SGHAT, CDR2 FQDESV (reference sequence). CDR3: CASSLRTETYEQYF. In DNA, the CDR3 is TGTGCCAGCAGTTTGCGGACCGAGACCTACGAGCAGTACTTC.

In DNA form, the CDR3 reads TGTGCCAGCAGCAAGGTCCCGGGGGGGAACTACGGGCAGTACTTC. Protein product: CASSKVPGGNYGQYF. The chain carries TRBV21-1 and TRBJ2-7; the listed D gene, TRBD1, was not tested against the DNA. TRBV21-1 is a pseudogene segment. The length of the CDR3 is 15 residues.

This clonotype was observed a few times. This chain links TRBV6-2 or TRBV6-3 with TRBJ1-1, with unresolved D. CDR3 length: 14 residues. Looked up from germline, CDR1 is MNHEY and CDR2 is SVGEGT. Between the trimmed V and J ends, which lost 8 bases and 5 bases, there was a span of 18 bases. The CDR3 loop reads CASGVASKGTEAFF. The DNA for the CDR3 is TGTGCCAGCGGAGTCGCGTCAAAGGGAACTGAAGCTTTCTTT.

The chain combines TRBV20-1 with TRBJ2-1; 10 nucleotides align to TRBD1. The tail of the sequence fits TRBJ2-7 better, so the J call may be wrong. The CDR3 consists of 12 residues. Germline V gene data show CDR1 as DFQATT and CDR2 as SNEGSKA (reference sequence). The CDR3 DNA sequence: TGCAGCCCCGGGACAGGGGACAATGAGCAGTACTTC. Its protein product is CSPGTGDNEQYF.

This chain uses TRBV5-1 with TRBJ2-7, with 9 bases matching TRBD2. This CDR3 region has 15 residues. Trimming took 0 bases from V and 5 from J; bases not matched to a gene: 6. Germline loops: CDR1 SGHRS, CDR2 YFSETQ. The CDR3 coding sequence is TGCGCCAGCAGCTTGGTGGCGGGGGGGCGCGACGAGCAGTACTTC. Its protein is CASSLVAGGRDEQYF.

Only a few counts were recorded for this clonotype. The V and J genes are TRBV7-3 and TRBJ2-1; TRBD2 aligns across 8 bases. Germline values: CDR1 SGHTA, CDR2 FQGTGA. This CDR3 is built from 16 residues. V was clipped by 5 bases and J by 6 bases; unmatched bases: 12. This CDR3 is CASSPNREGRINEQFF. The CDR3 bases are TGTGCCAGCAGCCCGAACCGGGAGGGCCGTATCAATGAGCAGTTCTTC.

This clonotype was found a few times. CDR3 loop: CASSQDPAGAETQYF. In DNA, the CDR3 is TGCGCCAGCAGCCAAGATCCAGCAGGGGCAGAGACCCAGTACTTC. The rearrangement links TRBV4-1 to TRBJ2-5; possible D gene TRBD1, 6 bases. The CDR3 has 15 amino acids. The germline V and J ends were trimmed by 0 bases and 4 bases, with 12 bases remaining between them. The germline gives CDR1 MGHRA, CDR2 YSYEKL.

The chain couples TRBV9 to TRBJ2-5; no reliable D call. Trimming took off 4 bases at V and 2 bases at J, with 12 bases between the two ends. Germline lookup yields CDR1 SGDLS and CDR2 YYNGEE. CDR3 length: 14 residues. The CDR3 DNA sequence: TGTGCCAGCAGCTCATTAGACGTACAAGAGACCCAGTACTTC. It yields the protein CASSSLDVQETQYF. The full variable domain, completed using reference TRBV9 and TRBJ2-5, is DSGVTQTPKHLITATGQRVTLRCSPRSGDLSVYWYQQSLDQGLQFLIQYYNGEERAKGNILERFSAQQFPDLHSELNLSSLELGDSALYFCASSSLDVQETQYFGPGTRLLVL.

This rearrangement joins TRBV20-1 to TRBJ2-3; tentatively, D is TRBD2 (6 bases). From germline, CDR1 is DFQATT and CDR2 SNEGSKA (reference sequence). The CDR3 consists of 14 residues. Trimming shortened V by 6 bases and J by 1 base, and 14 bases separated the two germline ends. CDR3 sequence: CSAKPGLGTDTQYF. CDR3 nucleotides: TGCAGTGCCAAGCCGGGACTCGGCACAGATACGCAGTATTTT.

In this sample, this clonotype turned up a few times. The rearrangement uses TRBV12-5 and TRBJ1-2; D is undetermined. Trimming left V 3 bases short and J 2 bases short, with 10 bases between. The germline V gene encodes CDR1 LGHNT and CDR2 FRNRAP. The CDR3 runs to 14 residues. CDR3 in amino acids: CASGFGPLNYGYTF. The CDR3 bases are TGTGCTAGTGGTTTTGGACCCCTGAACTATGGCTACACCTTC.

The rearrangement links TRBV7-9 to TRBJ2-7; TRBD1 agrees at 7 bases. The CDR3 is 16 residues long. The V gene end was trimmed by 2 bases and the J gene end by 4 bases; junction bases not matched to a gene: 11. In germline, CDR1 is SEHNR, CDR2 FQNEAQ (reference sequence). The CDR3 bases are TGTGCCAGCAGCTTATGGGGGCCAGGGGGTGAGTACGAGCAGTACTTC. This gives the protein CASSLWGPGGEYEQYF.

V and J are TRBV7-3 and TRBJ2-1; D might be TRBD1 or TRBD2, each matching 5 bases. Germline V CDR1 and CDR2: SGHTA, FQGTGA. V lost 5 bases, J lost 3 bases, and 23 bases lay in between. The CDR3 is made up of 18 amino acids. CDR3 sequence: CASSGDIGASPLYNEQFF. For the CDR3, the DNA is TGTGCCAGCAGCGGAGATATCGGGGCTAGCCCCCTCTACAATGAGCAGTTCTTC.

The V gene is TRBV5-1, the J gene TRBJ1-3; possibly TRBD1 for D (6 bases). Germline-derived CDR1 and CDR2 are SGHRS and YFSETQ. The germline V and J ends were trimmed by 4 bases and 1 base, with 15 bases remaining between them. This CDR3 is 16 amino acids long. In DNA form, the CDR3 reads TGCGCCAGCAGCCCTTCCGACAGGAAATCTGGAAACACCATATATTTT. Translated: CASSPSDRKSGNTIYF.

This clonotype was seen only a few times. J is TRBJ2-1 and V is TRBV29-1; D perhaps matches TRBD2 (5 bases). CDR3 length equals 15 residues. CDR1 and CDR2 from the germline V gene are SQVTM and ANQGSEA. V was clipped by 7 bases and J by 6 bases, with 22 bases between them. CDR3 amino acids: CSAEGISEIINEQFF. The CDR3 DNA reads TGCAGCGCTGAGGGTATAAGTGAGATAATCAATGAGCAGTTCTTC.